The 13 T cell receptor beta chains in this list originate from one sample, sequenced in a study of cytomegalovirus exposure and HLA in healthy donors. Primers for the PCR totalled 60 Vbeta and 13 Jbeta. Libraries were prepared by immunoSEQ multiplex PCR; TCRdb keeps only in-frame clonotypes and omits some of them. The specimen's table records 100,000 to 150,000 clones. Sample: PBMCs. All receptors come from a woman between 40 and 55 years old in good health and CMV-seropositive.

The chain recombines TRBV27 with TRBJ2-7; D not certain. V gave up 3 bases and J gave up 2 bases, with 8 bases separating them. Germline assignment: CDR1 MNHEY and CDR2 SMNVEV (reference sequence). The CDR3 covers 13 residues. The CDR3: CASSFGPTYEQYF. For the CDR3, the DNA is TGTGCCAGCAGTTTCGGTCCGACCTACGAGCAGTACTTC.

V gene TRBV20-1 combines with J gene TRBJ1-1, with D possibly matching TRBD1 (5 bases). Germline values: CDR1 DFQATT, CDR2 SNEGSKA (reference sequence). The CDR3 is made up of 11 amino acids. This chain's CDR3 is CSASGDTEAFF. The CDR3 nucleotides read TGCAGCGCCTCGGGGGACACTGAAGCTTTCTTT.

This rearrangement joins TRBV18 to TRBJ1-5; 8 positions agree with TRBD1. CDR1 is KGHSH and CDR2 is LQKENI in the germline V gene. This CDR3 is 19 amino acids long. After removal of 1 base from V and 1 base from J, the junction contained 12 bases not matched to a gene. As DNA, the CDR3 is TGTGCCAGCTCACCACTTCAATCGAGACAGGGGATAAGCAATCAGCCCCAGCATTTT. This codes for CASSPLQSRQGISNQPQHF.

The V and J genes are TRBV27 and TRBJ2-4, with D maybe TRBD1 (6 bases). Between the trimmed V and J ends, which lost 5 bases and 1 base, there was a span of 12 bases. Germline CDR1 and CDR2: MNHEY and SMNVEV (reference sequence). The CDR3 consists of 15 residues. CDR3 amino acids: CASSPNRVAKNIQYF. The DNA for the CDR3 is TGTGCCAGCAGTCCTAACAGGGTGGCCAAAAACATTCAGTACTTC.

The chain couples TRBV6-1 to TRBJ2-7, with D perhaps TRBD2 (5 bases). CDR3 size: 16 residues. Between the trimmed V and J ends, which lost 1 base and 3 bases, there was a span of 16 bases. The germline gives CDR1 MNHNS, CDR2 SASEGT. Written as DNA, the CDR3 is TGTGCCAGCAGTGAAGTATCAGGACTGCGCTTCTACGAGCAGTACTTC. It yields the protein CASSEVSGLRFYEQYF.

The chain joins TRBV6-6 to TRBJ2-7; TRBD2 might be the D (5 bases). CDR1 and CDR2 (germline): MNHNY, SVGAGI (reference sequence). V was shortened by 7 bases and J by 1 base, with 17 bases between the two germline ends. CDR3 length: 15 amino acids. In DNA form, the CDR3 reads TGTGCCAGCACGAGGGATGGTAGGCGGTCCTACGAGCAGTACTTC. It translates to CASTRDGRRSYEQYF.

Here the CDR3 DNA reads TGTGCCAGCGAGACAGGTGGGAGCAATCAGCCCCAGCATTTT. It encodes CASETGGSNQPQHF. This chain uses TRBV19 with TRBJ1-5; D is possibly TRBD1 (6 bases). The germline gives CDR1 LNHDA, CDR2 SQIVND (reference sequence). V lost 9 bases to trimming and J lost 1 base, with 13 bases between them. The CDR3 totals 14 residues.

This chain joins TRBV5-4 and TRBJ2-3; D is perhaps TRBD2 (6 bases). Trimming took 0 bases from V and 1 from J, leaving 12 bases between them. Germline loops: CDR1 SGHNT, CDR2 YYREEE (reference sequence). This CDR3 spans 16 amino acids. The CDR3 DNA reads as TGTGCCAGCAGCTTGGGGGTGAGCGGGCGCACAGATACGCAGTATTTT. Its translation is CASSLGVSGRTDTQYF.

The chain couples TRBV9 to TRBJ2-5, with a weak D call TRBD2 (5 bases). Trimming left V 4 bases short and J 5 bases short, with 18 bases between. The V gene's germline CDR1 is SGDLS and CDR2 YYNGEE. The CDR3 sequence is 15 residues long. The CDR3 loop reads CASSPEWSSWETQYF. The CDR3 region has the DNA TGTGCCAGCAGCCCCGAATGGTCTAGCTGGGAGACCCAGTACTTC.

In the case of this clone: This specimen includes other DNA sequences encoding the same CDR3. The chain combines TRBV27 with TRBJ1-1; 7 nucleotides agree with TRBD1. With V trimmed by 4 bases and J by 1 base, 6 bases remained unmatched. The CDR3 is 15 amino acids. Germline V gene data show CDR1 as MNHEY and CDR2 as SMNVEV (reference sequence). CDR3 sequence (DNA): TGTGCCAGCAGTTCAATCCGGGACAGGAACACTGAAGCTTTCTTT. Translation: CASSSIRDRNTEAFF.

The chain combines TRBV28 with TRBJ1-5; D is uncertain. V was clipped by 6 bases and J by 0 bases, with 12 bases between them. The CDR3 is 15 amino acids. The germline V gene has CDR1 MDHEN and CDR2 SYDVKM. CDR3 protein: CASRPLGGSNQPQHF. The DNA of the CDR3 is TGTGCCAGCAGGCCCCTAGGAGGTAGCAATCAGCCCCAGCATTTT.

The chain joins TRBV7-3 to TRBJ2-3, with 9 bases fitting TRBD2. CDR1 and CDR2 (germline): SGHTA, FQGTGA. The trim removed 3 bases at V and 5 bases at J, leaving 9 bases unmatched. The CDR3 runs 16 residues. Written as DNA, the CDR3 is TGTGCCAGCAGCTTGGTTGGTAGCGGGAGACGAGATACGCAGTATTTT. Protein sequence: CASSLVGSGRRDTQYF.

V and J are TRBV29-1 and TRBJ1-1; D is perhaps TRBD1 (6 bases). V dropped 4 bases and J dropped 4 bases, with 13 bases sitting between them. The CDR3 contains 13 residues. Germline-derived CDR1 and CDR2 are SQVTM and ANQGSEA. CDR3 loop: CSVGHQGSTEAFF. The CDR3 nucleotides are TGCAGCGTTGGACATCAGGGGTCCACTGAAGCTTTCTTT.